Listed below are T cell receptor beta chains from one sample, sequenced in a study of cytotoxic CD8 clonotypes in ibrutinib-treated CLL. Assay used: immunoSEQ multiplex PCR; TCRdb lists only in-frame clones, some missing. This table holds roughly 190,000 clones, approximately 68% found once. The sample consisted of PBMCs, taken after 24 months of ibrutinib treatment. Receptors originate from a human donor with chronic lymphocytic leukemia. Both conserved end residues are part of each CDR3. Each record gives: D gene, V gene, clone size, J gene, CDR3 protein, CDR3 DNA. A D gene is named only where the DNA matches it firmly. The size entry is marked missing in some rows and otherwise reads once, few, many or a size class.

d_call: TRBD2
v_call: TRBV4-1
clone_size: NA
j_call: TRBJ2-3
cdr3_aa: CASSFSSGSQLDTQYF
cdr3_nt: TGCGCCAGCAGTTTCTCTAGCGGGAGTCAATTAGATACGCAGTATTTT

d_call: TRBD1
v_call: TRBV6-5
clone_size: few
j_call: TRBJ2-1
cdr3_aa: CASSYSVTGGDEQFF
cdr3_nt: TGTGCCAGCAGTTACTCTGTGACAGGGGGCGATGAGCAGTTCTTC

d_call: NA
v_call: TRBV25-1
clone_size: NA
j_call: TRBJ1-1
cdr3_aa: CASRRGGWLNTEAFF
cdr3_nt: TGTGCCAGCAGACGCGGGGGGTGGCTGAACACTGAAGCTTTCTTT

d_call: TRBD2
v_call: TRBV4-1
clone_size: NA
j_call: TRBJ2-1
cdr3_aa: CASSPVGGVTYNEQFF
cdr3_nt: TGCGCCAGCAGCCCGGTCGGGGGGGTCACCTACAATGAGCAGTTCTTC

d_call: TRBD2
v_call: TRBV27
clone_size: NA
j_call: TRBJ2-2
cdr3_aa: CASSRMGQRDRITGELFF
cdr3_nt: TGTGCCAGCAGCCGGATGGGGCAGCGGGACCGGATAACCGGGGAGCTGTTTTTT

d_call: TRBD2
v_call: TRBV5-1
clone_size: NA
j_call: TRBJ2-7
cdr3_aa: CASSLSGSTGEQYF
cdr3_nt: TGCGCCAGCAGCTTGAGCGGGAGTACGGGCGAGCAGTACTTC

d_call: TRBD1
v_call: TRBV19
clone_size: NA
j_call: TRBJ1-2
cdr3_aa: CASSRGQNYGYTF
cdr3_nt: TGTGCCAGCAGTAGGGGACAGAACTATGGCTACACCTTC

d_call: NA
v_call: TRBV14
clone_size: NA
j_call: TRBJ2-3
cdr3_aa: CASSRVGLRDTQYF
cdr3_nt: TGTGCCAGCAGCCGGGTTGGGCTGCGGGATACGCAGTATTTT

d_call: NA
v_call: TRBV9
clone_size: NA
j_call: TRBJ2-3
cdr3_aa: CASSSEWDLSTDTQYF
cdr3_nt: TGTGCCAGCAGCTCAGAATGGGACCTTAGCACAGATACGCAGTATTTT

d_call: TRBD1
v_call: TRBV30
clone_size: NA
j_call: TRBJ2-5
cdr3_aa: CALSRDRQETQYF
cdr3_nt: TGTGCCCTGTCAAGGGACAGACAAGAGACCCAGTACTTC

d_call: TRBD2
v_call: TRBV15
clone_size: NA
j_call: TRBJ2-1
cdr3_aa: CATSGTSVTFNEQFF
cdr3_nt: TGTGCCACCAGCGGAACTAGCGTAACTTTCAATGAGCAGTTCTTC

d_call: TRBD1
v_call: TRBV5-1
clone_size: NA
j_call: TRBJ2-5
cdr3_aa: CASSSNRQGDQETQYF
cdr3_nt: TGCGCCAGCAGCTCGAACCGACAGGGGGATCAAGAGACCCAGTACTTC

d_call: TRBD1
v_call: TRBV27
clone_size: few
j_call: TRBJ2-7
cdr3_aa: CASSADRGIPYEQYF
cdr3_nt: TGTGCCAGCAGTGCCGACAGGGGAATTCCCTACGAGCAGTACTTC

d_call: NA
v_call: TRBV4-1
clone_size: NA
j_call: TRBJ1-2
cdr3_aa: CASSHQARGKGGYGYTF
cdr3_nt: TGCGCCAGCAGCCACCAGGCACGGGGGAAGGGTGGCTATGGCTACACCTTC

d_call: NA
v_call: TRBV29-1
clone_size: NA
j_call: TRBJ1-4
cdr3_aa: CSVGSGTNEKLFF
cdr3_nt: TGCAGCGTTGGTTCAGGGACTAATGAAAAACTGTTTTTT

d_call: NA
v_call: TRBV4-3
clone_size: NA
j_call: TRBJ2-1
cdr3_aa: CASSQYRDGYNEQFF
cdr3_nt: TGCGCCAGCAGCCAATACCGGGATGGGTACAATGAGCAGTTCTTC